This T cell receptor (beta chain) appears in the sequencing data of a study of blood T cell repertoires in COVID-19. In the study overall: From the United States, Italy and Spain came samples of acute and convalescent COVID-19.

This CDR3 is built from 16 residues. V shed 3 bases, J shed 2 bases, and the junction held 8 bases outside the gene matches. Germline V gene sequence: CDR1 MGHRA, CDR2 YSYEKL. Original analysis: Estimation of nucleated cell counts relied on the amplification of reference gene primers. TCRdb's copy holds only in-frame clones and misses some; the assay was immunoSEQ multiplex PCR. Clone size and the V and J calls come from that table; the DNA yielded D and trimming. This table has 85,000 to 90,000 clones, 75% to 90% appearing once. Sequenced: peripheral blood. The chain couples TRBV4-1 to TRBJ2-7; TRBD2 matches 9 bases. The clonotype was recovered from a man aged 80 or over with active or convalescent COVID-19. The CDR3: CASSQGRAGGPYEQYF. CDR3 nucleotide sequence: TGCGCCAGCAGCCAGGGACGGGCGGGAGGGCCCTACGAGCAGTACTTC.